The clone carrying this T cell receptor (beta chain) showed up just a few times. This record belongs to a study of blood T cells in healthy people across ages. Per germline, CDR1 PRHDT and CDR2 FYEKMQ (reference sequence). The CDR3 has 16 residues. Trimming cost V 6 bases and J 3 bases; bases outside gene matches: 4. Primers used in a second PCR of roughly 6 to 12 cycles were a sample-barcoded 5' primer and a J-beta primer mix. Every cDNA molecule bore a tag from a template-switch adaptor containing 12 random nucleotides. Each CDR3 protein gets one entry after TCRdb re-called the 5' RACE reads with MiXCR. Among about 1.8 million distinct CDR3 sequences listed, approximately 50% were seen once.

The sequence was obtained from a woman aged 40 to 55 in good health. The sample was blood. The gene calls are TRBV13 and TRBJ2-1, with TRBD2 matching 14 bases. For the CDR3, the DNA is TGTGCCAGCAGGACTAGCGGGGGGGAGTTCTACAATGAGCAGTTCTTC. This translates into CASRTSGGEFYNEQFF.